One and the same sample provided the 26 T cell receptor beta chains below, sequenced in a study of beta chain features in type 1 diabetes. Every isolated RNA sample was fully reverse transcribed, so sequencing captured expressed TCRB transcripts. The assay was immunoSEQ multiplex PCR, and TCRdb's table has in-frame clones only and misses some. The data contain hundreds of thousands of clones, about 14% of them singletons. The antigens of these receptors remain unknown. Overall study findings and caveats: People with Type 1 diabetes carried modestly yet significantly shorter TCRB CDR3s in all four CD4+ subsets.

What was sequenced was naive CD4+ T cells from blood. The receptors originated from a man between 18 and 29 years old with type 1 diabetes.

The chain has TRBV5-1 and TRBJ2-2; 10 bases align to TRBD2. The length of the CDR3 is 16 residues. Unmatched junction bases numbered 2, after V lost 0 bases and J lost 3 bases. CDR1 and CDR2 (germline): SGHRS, YFSETQ. This chain's CDR3 is CASSLAGLAYTGELFF. The CDR3 nucleotides read TGCGCCAGCAGCTTGGCGGGACTAGCGTACACCGGGGAGCTGTTTTTT.

The chain links TRBV2 to TRBJ2-1, with 9 positions matching TRBD2. V trimming: 6 bases; J trimming: 13 bases; junction bases outside the gene matches: 10. Per the germline V gene, CDR1 is SNHLY and CDR2 is FYNNEI. The CDR3 extends over 13 amino acids. Here the CDR3 DNA reads TGTGCCAGCAGCCCACCGGGGCGGGGGGGCCAGTTCTTC. Encoded protein: CASSPPGRGGQFF.

This clone was recorded a few times. V is TRBV30 and J is TRBJ1-4; no firm D call. V was clipped by 1 base and J by 3 bases, with 6 bases between them. Germline CDR1 reads GTSNPN; CDR2 reads SVGIG (reference sequence). The CDR3 extends over 13 amino acids. CDR3 DNA: TGTGCCTGGAGTGGAGGCCCTAATGAAAAACTGTTTTTT. It specifies CAWSGGPNEKLFF.

CDR3 loop: CASSLLRGGHGNTIYF. The CDR3 DNA follows: TGTGCCAGCAGCTTGTTGCGGGGAGGACATGGAAACACCATATATTTT. This sequence joins TRBV5-6 and TRBJ1-3, with a possible D match to TRBD1 (5 bases). V lost 1 base and J lost 3, with 14 bases in between. CDR1 is SGHDT and CDR2 is YYEEEE in the germline V gene. CDR3 length: 16 amino acids.

The chain employs TRBV4-3 and TRBJ2-5, with unresolved D. The germline V gene has CDR1 LGHNA and CDR2 YSLEER. Between the trimmed V and J ends, which lost 0 bases and 5 bases, there was a span of 13 bases. The CDR3 has 15 residues. The CDR3 is CASSQDGASRETQYF. The CDR3 region has the DNA TGCGCCAGCAGCCAAGATGGAGCCTCAAGGGAGACCCAGTACTTC.

This clone has only a few counts. This rearrangement joins TRBV25-1 to TRBJ1-3, with TRBD1 as a possible D gene (5 bases). CDR1 is MGHDK, CDR2 SYGVNS, per germline. The CDR3 runs to 16 residues. The V end was cut by 2 bases, the J end by 1 base, with 12 bases between. The CDR3 loop is CASSEPAGGSGNTIYF. The DNA of the CDR3 is TGTGCCAGCAGTGAACCAGCCGGGGGATCTGGAAACACCATATATTTT. The variable domain in full, with the rest retrieved from reference TRBV25-1 and TRBJ1-3, is EADIYQTPRYLVIGTGKKITLECSQTMGHDKMYWYQQDPGMELHLIHYSYGVNSTEKGDLSSESTVSRIRTEHFPLTLESARPSHTSQYLCASSEPAGGSGNTIYFGEGSWLTVV.

Only a few counts were recorded for this clone. The chain couples TRBV30 to TRBJ1-2; TRBD1 matches 8 bases. CDR1 and CDR2 (germline): GTSNPN, SVGIG (reference sequence). This CDR3 is built from 14 residues. Trimming at V came to 2 bases and at J to 8 bases, leaving 10 bases not matched to a gene. The CDR3 reads CAWSRTGSTRGYTF. The DNA for the CDR3 is TGTGCCTGGAGTCGGACAGGGTCGACGAGAGGCTACACCTTC.

J is TRBJ1-2 and V is TRBV29-1, with D unclear. V was shortened by 4 bases and J by 7 bases, with 16 bases between the two germline ends. There are 13 residues in the CDR3. Germline values: CDR1 SQVTM, CDR2 ANQGSEA. For the CDR3, the DNA is TGCAGCGTTGGGGTGGATGCTAGAACTGGCTACACCTTC. Encoded protein: CSVGVDARTGYTF.

A few counts support this clone. V is TRBV6-6 and J is TRBJ2-1, with TRBD1 matching over 10 bases. Germline assignment: CDR1 MNHNY and CDR2 SVGAGI (reference sequence). Unmatched junction bases numbered 8, after V lost 7 bases and J lost 5 bases. The CDR3 totals 15 residues. CDR3 sequence: CASTGRGQGNNEQFF. Written as DNA, the CDR3 is TGTGCCAGCACGGGGAGGGGACAGGGGAACAATGAGCAGTTCTTC.

This clone was counted a few times. This rearrangement joins TRBV7-9 to TRBJ1-2; 8 bases line up with TRBD1. Germline CDR1 and CDR2: SEHNR and FQNEAQ (reference sequence). This CDR3 has 16 amino acids. Unmatched junction bases numbered 9, after V lost 5 bases and J lost 1 base. CDR3 in DNA: TGTGCCAGCAGCCCGCTCGGGACAGGCTATAACTATGGCTACACCTTC. The encoded protein is CASSPLGTGYNYGYTF. Variable domain in full (rest from reference TRBV7-9 and TRBJ1-2): DTGVSQNPRHKITKRGQNVTFRCDPISEHNRLYWYRQTLGQGPEFLTYFQNEAQLEKSRLLSDRFSAERPKGSFSTLEIQRTEQGDSAMYLCASSPLGTGYNYGYTFGSGTRLTVV.

The chain links TRBV5-1 to TRBJ2-7, with D maybe TRBD1 (7 bases). Germline assignment: CDR1 SGHRS and CDR2 YFSETQ. The CDR3 runs to 14 residues. V shed 4 bases and J shed 6 bases, with 17 bases lying between them. Here the CDR3 DNA reads TGCGCCAGCAGCGCGGGACTCCAGGGGGGCGAGCAGTACTTC. It is translated as CASSAGLQGGEQYF. Full variable domain (missing parts from reference TRBV5-1 and TRBJ2-7): KAGVTQTPRYLIKTRGQQVTLSCSPISGHRSVSWYQQTPGQGLQFLFEYFSETQRNKGNFPGRFSGRQFSNSRSEMNVSTLELGDSALYLCASSAGLQGGEQYFGPGTRLTVT.

In its sample, this clone was seen a few times. This chain connects TRBV7-2 to TRBJ2-7; D tentatively fits TRBD1 or TRBD2 (5 bases each). The CDR3 runs to 14 residues. V lost 3 bases and J lost 6, with 15 bases in between. Germline loops: CDR1 SGHTA, CDR2 FQGNSA. In DNA, the CDR3 is TGTGCCAGCAGCTTGGGGACCGCCTACGTCGAGCAGTACTTC. This translates into CASSLGTAYVEQYF.

This rearrangement joins TRBV9 to TRBJ2-1; 12 bases agree with TRBD2. The CDR3 runs to 17 residues. The trim removed 0 bases at V and 0 bases at J, leaving 1 base unmatched. Looked up from germline, CDR1 is SGDLS and CDR2 is YYNGEE. CDR3 nucleotides: TGTGCCAGCAGCGTAGGACTAGCGGGGGCCTCCTACAATGAGCAGTTCTTC. It yields the protein CASSVGLAGASYNEQFF.

The chain couples TRBV25-1 to TRBJ2-3; no clear D. V gave up 3 bases and J gave up 2 bases, with 12 bases separating them. CDR1 MGHDK and CDR2 SYGVNS come from the germline V gene. This CDR3 has 15 residues. The CDR3 region is CASSELGRNTDTQYF. As DNA, the CDR3 is TGTGCCAGCAGTGAGTTAGGCAGGAACACAGATACGCAGTATTTT. Full variable domain (rest looked up from reference TRBV25-1 and TRBJ2-3): EADIYQTPRYLVIGTGKKITLECSQTMGHDKMYWYQQDPGMELHLIHYSYGVNSTEKGDLSSESTVSRIRTEHFPLTLESARPSHTSQYLCASSELGRNTDTQYFGPGTRLTVL.

This clone was picked up a small number of times. The chain has TRBV30 and TRBJ1-2; a weak D match, TRBD1 (6 bases). The CDR3 spans 11 residues. The germline V gene has CDR1 GTSNPN and CDR2 SVGIG (reference sequence). V lost 3 bases and J lost 7, with 9 bases in between. Here the CDR3 reads CAWRGRGGYTF. DNA for the CDR3: TGTGCCTGGAGGGGCAGGGGTGGCTACACCTTC.

The rearrangement joins TRBV7-2 to TRBJ2-3; TRBD1 might be the D (6 bases). The V end was cut by 5 bases, the J end by 1 base, with 13 bases between. The CDR3 loop spans 15 amino acids. Germline V gene sequence: CDR1 SGHTA, CDR2 FQGNSA. CDR3 sequence: CASSPQGIGTDTQYF. The CDR3 DNA reads TGTGCCAGCAGCCCCCAGGGGATAGGCACAGATACGCAGTATTTT.

This rearrangement joins TRBV5-1 to TRBJ2-2; D gene ambiguous. The germline V gene has CDR1 SGHRS and CDR2 YFSETQ. V was trimmed by 0 bases and J by 2 bases, leaving 11 bases between them. The CDR3 is 16 amino acids. The CDR3 sequence is CASSLERHLNTGELFF. CDR3 DNA: TGCGCCAGCAGCTTGGAAAGACATCTCAACACCGGGGAGCTGTTTTTT.

The chain recombines TRBV15 with TRBJ1-2, with D unclear. Per the germline V gene, CDR1 is LNHNV and CDR2 is YYDKDF (reference sequence). The V and J ends lost 5 bases and 4 bases respectively, with 17 bases between them. The CDR3 spans 15 residues. The CDR3 bases are TGTGCCACCAGCCATGTAAACGGCGGACTCTATGGCTACACCTTC. It specifies CATSHVNGGLYGYTF.

This clone was counted a few times. This sample also contains other DNA sequences that code for the same CDR3. J is TRBJ2-3 and V is TRBV9; D not resolved. The germline V gene has CDR1 SGDLS and CDR2 YYNGEE. The CDR3 spans 12 residues. V gave up 4 bases and J gave up 0 bases, with 3 bases separating them. CDR3 in amino acids: CASSPSTDTQYF. The CDR3 DNA is TGTGCCAGCAGCCCCAGCACAGATACGCAGTATTTT. The complete variable domain, with remaining parts taken from reference TRBV9 and TRBJ2-3, reads DSGVTQTPKHLITATGQRVTLRCSPRSGDLSVYWYQQSLDQGLQFLIQYYNGEERAKGNILERFSAQQFPDLHSELNLSSLELGDSALYFCASSPSTDTQYFGPGTRLTVL.

The V call is TRBV2, the J call TRBJ1-1, with D possibly TRBD1 on 6 matching bases. This CDR3 is built from 13 residues. Germline V gives CDR1 SNHLY, CDR2 FYNNEI. V lost 6 bases and J lost 6, with 14 bases in between. CDR3: CASSGQTTAEAFF. CDR3 DNA sequence: TGTGCCAGCAGCGGACAGACCACCGCTGAAGCTTTCTTT.

This clone occurred a few times. The chain couples TRBV6-1 to TRBJ1-1; D is uncertain. Germline CDR1 reads MNHNS; CDR2 reads SASEGT. The CDR3 totals 10 residues. V was shortened by 2 bases and J by 5 bases, with 0 bases between the two germline ends. Here the CDR3 DNA reads TGTGCCAGCAGTGAAACTGAAGCTTTCTTT. This codes for CASSETEAFF.

The V call is TRBV5-1, the J call TRBJ2-5, with 10 nucleotides matching TRBD1. The CDR3 runs 16 residues. Germline CDR1 is SGHRS and CDR2 is YFSETQ. The V and J ends lost 1 base and 5 bases, in that order; junction bases with no gene match: 8. CDR3 sequence: CASSLIGTGVEETQYF. In DNA, the CDR3 is TGCGCCAGCAGCTTGATAGGGACAGGGGTTGAGGAGACCCAGTACTTC.

Only a few counts were recorded for this clone. Other DNA variants within this sample encode the same CDR3. The rearrangement links TRBV30 to TRBJ1-1; D might be TRBD1 (6 bases). This CDR3 is built from 13 residues. Germline CDR1 reads GTSNPN; CDR2 reads SVGIG (reference sequence). The germline V and J ends were trimmed by 3 bases and 0 bases, with 8 bases remaining between them. The CDR3 reads CAWRGQLNTEAFF. In DNA form, the CDR3 reads TGTGCCTGGAGAGGACAGTTGAACACTGAAGCTTTCTTT.

In this sample, this clone turned up a few times. CDR3 region: CASSDNLAGGPREQFF. Here the CDR3 DNA reads TGTGCCAGCAGTGACAACTTAGCGGGGGGGCCGCGAGAGCAGTTCTTC. The chain joins TRBV6-1 to TRBJ2-1, with 11 bases matching TRBD2. In germline, CDR1 is MNHNS, CDR2 SASEGT. The CDR3 loop spans 16 amino acids. The V gene end was trimmed by 3 bases and the J gene end by 10 bases; junction bases not matched to a gene: 11.

V usage is TRBV29-1 and J usage is TRBJ1-1; TRBD1 agrees at 9 bases. The ends lost 5 bases at V and 4 bases at J; junction bases unmatched: 8. The CDR3 has 14 amino acids. Germline V lookup: CDR1 SQVTM, CDR2 ANQGSEA. DNA for the CDR3: TGCAGCGTTTATGCCGGGACAGGGATCACTGAAGCTTTCTTT. It encodes CSVYAGTGITEAFF.

In this sample, this clone turned up a few times. The rearrangement links TRBV29-1 to TRBJ2-1; 11 positions agree with TRBD1. CDR3 size: 16 residues. J was trimmed by 4 bases and V by 6 bases; bases with no gene match: 11. Germline V gives CDR1 SQVTM, CDR2 ANQGSEA. CDR3 sequence reads: CSVMDRGQNGYNEQFF. The CDR3 bases are TGCAGCGTGATGGACAGGGGGCAAAATGGGTACAATGAGCAGTTCTTC.